The 13 T cell receptor beta chains given below trace back to one sample, sequenced in a study of patients and donors after allogeneic stem cell transplantation. TCRdb re-called the RT-PCR reads through MiXCR, storing one row per CDR3 protein. This table holds a few hundred thousand distinct CDR3 sequences, roughly an eighth found once. Sequenced: blood, either unsorted or a sorted T cell fraction (not recorded which). All receptors come from a human donor who was either an allogeneic HSCT recipient or a stem cell or donor lymphocyte infusion donor (not recorded which). It is not recorded whose cells these are; they may come from a transplant donor.

This clonotype was seen ten or more times. The chain employs TRBV30 and TRBJ1-1; D remains ambiguous. Germline V gene sequence: CDR1 GTSNPN, CDR2 SVGIG (reference sequence). The CDR3 is 16 amino acids. V was shortened by 0 bases and J by 5 bases, with 19 bases between the two germline ends. The CDR3 DNA reads TGTGCCTGGAGTGTTGTCGGGGTTTCGGAGATTACTGAAGCTTTCTTT. Its protein product is CAWSVVGVSEITEAFF.

There are a few counts of this clonotype. The chain combines TRBV18 with TRBJ1-5; D may be TRBD1 (5 bases). Germline lookup yields CDR1 KGHSH and CDR2 LQKENI. The ends were cut back, 5 bases at V and 3 bases at J, with 8 bases in the middle. The CDR3 contains 13 residues. The CDR3 region is CASSIGDNQPQHF. The CDR3 nucleotides are TGTGCCAGCTCAATAGGGGACAATCAGCCCCAGCATTTT. Based on the CDR3 plus reference TRBV18 and TRBJ1-5, the full variable domain is NAGVMQNPRHLVRRRGQEARLRCSPMKGHSHVYWYRQLPEEGLKFMVYLQKENIIDESGMPKERFSAEFPKEGPSILRIQQVVRGDSAAYFCASSIGDNQPQHFGDGTRLSIL.

This clonotype was seen only a few times. This rearrangement joins TRBV5-6 to TRBJ1-5; 8 nucleotides line up with TRBD1. Germline CDR1 and CDR2: SGHDT and YYEEEE. The V gene end was trimmed by 7 bases and the J gene end by 9 bases; junction bases not matched to a gene: 15. The CDR3 is 15 amino acids. CDR3 loop: CASSTSGQARGPQHF. CDR3 DNA: TGTGCCAGCTCGACGTCGGGACAGGCAAGGGGGCCCCAGCATTTT.

This clonotype was seen more than once but under ten times. The chain uses TRBV10-3 and TRBJ1-2; D possibly corresponds to TRBD1 (5 bases). The V gene's germline CDR1 is ENHRY and CDR2 SYGVKD. The CDR3 covers 13 residues. V gave up 10 bases and J gave up 2 bases, with 14 bases separating them. The CDR3 nucleotides are TGTGCCACGATCAGAGGGGCGAACTATGGCTACACCTTC. This sequence encodes CATIRGANYGYTF.

This clonotype was counted a few times. The chain employs TRBV6-1 and TRBJ2-7, with 14 bases identical to TRBD2. The CDR3 runs to 19 residues. V shed 1 base and J 2 bases; nucleotides not matched to a gene: 10. The germline CDR1 and CDR2 sequences are MNHNS and SASEGT. For the CDR3, the DNA is TGTGCCAGCAGTGAAGGAACCGCGGGGACTAGCGGGAGAACCTACGAGCAGTACTTC. Protein product: CASSEGTAGTSGRTYEQYF.

Turning to this clonotype: This may be a read error, as it is one base from a much larger clone. The chain joins TRBV5-1 to TRBJ2-2; D possibly corresponds to TRBD1 (5 bases). V lost 9 bases and J 5 bases, leaving 14 bases between the germline ends. The CDR3 is 13 amino acids. Germline values: CDR1 SGHRS, CDR2 YFSETQ. CDR3 sequence reads: CATAIGATGELFF. Here the CDR3 DNA reads TGCGCCACCGCCATTGGGGCAACCGGGGAGCTGTTTTTT. The variable domain in full, with the rest retrieved from reference TRBV5-1 and TRBJ2-2, is KAGVTQTPRYLIKTRGQQVTLSCSPISGHRSVSWYQQTPGQGLQFLFEYFSETQRNKGNFPGRFSGRQFSNSRSEMNVSTLELGDSALYLCATAIGATGELFFGEGSRLTVL.

The J gene is TRBJ2-1, the V gene TRBV12-3 or TRBV12-4; 7 positions match TRBD2. This CDR3 has 15 residues. V dropped 2 bases and J dropped 4; count of bases not matched to a gene: 5. CDR3 sequence (DNA): TGTGCCAGCAGTTTACGTAGCGGGCCATACAATGAGCAGTTCTTC. Its protein product is CASSLRSGPYNEQFF.

The V call is TRBV6-1, the J call TRBJ2-2; TRBD1 agrees at 8 bases. CDR3 length equals 15 residues. CDR1 MNHNS and CDR2 SASEGT come from the germline V gene. The trim removed 2 bases at V and 6 bases at J, leaving 5 bases unmatched. CDR3 coding DNA: TGTGCCAGCAGTGAACAGGGGGCTTGGGCCGGGGAGCTGTTTTTT. Its translation is CASSEQGAWAGELFF.

The J gene is TRBJ1-5, the V gene TRBV7-2, with 7 positions matching TRBD1. V was clipped by 5 bases and J by 0 bases; unmatched bases: 10. Germline CDR1 and CDR2: SGHTA and FQGNSA. CDR3 length: 17 residues. The CDR3 protein is CASSRDRAGYSNQPQHF. CDR3 coding DNA: TGTGCCAGCAGCCGAGACAGGGCCGGTTATAGCAATCAGCCCCAGCATTTT.

This clonotype has just a few counts. The V call is TRBV20-1, the J call TRBJ2-1; no reliable D call. The CDR3 loop spans 13 amino acids. V was pared by 6 bases and J by 4 bases, with 13 bases between. CDR1 is DFQATT, CDR2 SNEGSKA, per germline (reference sequence). CDR3 protein: CSAGALTYNEQFF. The DNA of the CDR3 is TGCAGTGCCGGAGCCTTAACTTACAATGAGCAGTTCTTC.

V usage is TRBV5-1 and J usage is TRBJ1-4; 9 bases match TRBD1. There are 14 residues in the CDR3. Looked up from germline, CDR1 is SGHRS and CDR2 is YFSETQ. V was clipped by 2 bases and J by 7 bases; unmatched bases: 3. The CDR3 spells CASSLGQGSEKLFF. The CDR3 DNA reads TGCGCCAGCAGCTTAGGACAGGGGTCTGAAAAACTGTTTTTT.

The table lists this clonotype with a few counts. The chain employs TRBV6-1 and TRBJ1-1; 8 nucleotides agree with TRBD1. This CDR3 spans 18 amino acids. The germline CDR1 and CDR2 sequences are MNHNS and SASEGT. Unmatched junction bases numbered 16, after V lost 3 bases and J lost 4 bases. In DNA form, the CDR3 reads TGTGCCAGCAGTGAGCAAGGACAGGGAATGGTATGGGGCACTGAAGCTTTCTTT. Its translation: CASSEQGQGMVWGTEAFF.

V is TRBV27 and J is TRBJ1-1, with D tentatively TRBD1 (5 bases). The CDR3 is 11 amino acids. V lost 3 bases, J lost 8 bases, and 7 bases lay in between. The germline V gene has CDR1 MNHEY and CDR2 SMNVEV (reference sequence). The CDR3 nucleotides are TGTGCCAGCAGTTTCGAGGGGGAAGCTTTCTTT. Its translation: CASSFEGEAFF.